This entry lists 14 T cell receptor beta chains sequenced from one sample in a study of T cells in Graves' hyperthyroidism and ophthalmopathy. The TCR beta CDR3 regions underwent amplification using RNA transcripts as the source. TCR CDR3 regions were first amplified by RT-PCR with HTBI primers. TCRdb itself ran the multiplex PCR reads through MiXCR, one entry per CDR3 protein. The sample consists of about 570,000 distinct CDR3 sequences, 35% to 55% of them appearing once. Sequenced input: peripheral blood or thyroid tissue (not recorded which). The receptors shown here come from an adult woman with Graves' disease, either hyperthyroidism or ophthalmopathy (not recorded which).

This chain joins TRBV7-8 and TRBJ2-2; a weak D match, TRBD2 (6 bases). Germline values: CDR1 SGHVS, CDR2 FQNEAQ. With 1 base removed from V and 5 bases from J, the gap between germline ends came to 14 bases. The CDR3 length is 16 residues. The CDR3 region has the DNA TGTGCCAGCAGCTTAGTGAGGGCAGGGAGGACCGGGGAGCTGTTTTTT. It is translated as CASSLVRAGRTGELFF.

This clonotype was found many times. J is TRBJ1-1 and V is TRBV12-3 or TRBV12-4; no reliable D call. The V end lost 5 bases, the J end lost 0 bases, and 10 bases lay between the germline ends. There are 14 residues in the CDR3. This CDR3 reads CASSPRPVNTEAFF. CDR3 coding DNA: TGTGCCAGCAGTCCGAGGCCGGTGAACACTGAAGCTTTCTTT.

This clonotype occurred once. This chain connects TRBV10-3 to TRBJ2-5; 9 bases align to TRBD1. Germline V gene data show CDR1 as ENHRY and CDR2 as SYGVKD. The CDR3 is 14 amino acids. Trimming removed 5 bases from V and 6 bases from J; junction bases left unmatched: 7. The CDR3 loop is CAISPGTGLQTQYF. The CDR3 DNA reads as TGTGCCATCAGTCCCGGGACAGGGCTGCAGACCCAGTACTTC.

About this clonotype: The germline gene is not matched at one end of the junction; a read error may be the cause. The genes are TRBV29-1 and TRBJ1-2, with TRBD1 matching 7 bases. CDR1 SQVTM and CDR2 ANQGSEA come from the germline V gene. The CDR3 extends over 15 amino acids. The CDR3 DNA sequence: TGCGGCGTGGGAGGGGGCGATTGGGACATCCATGGCTACACCTTC. Protein sequence: CGVGGGDWDIHGYTF.

The table lists this clonotype with many counts. This sequence joins TRBV6-2 or TRBV6-3 and TRBJ2-7; 8 bases match TRBD1. Germline V lookup: CDR1 MNHEY, CDR2 SVGEGT. The CDR3 loop spans 13 amino acids. The V gene end was trimmed by 5 bases and the J gene end by 7 bases; junction bases not matched to a gene: 7. The CDR3 bases are TGTGCCAGCAGTCCCGACAGGGGAAGAGAGCAGTACTTC. Protein: CASSPDRGREQYF.

The V gene is TRBV20-1, the J gene TRBJ2-5; 9 bases are shared with TRBD1. The length of the CDR3 is 12 residues. The ends lost 6 bases at V and 4 bases at J; junction bases unmatched: 3. CDR1 and CDR2 from the germline V gene are DFQATT and SNEGSKA (reference sequence). CDR3 nucleotides: TGCAGTGCGTGGGACAGGGTAGAGACCCAGTACTTC. Its translation: CSAWDRVETQYF.

The chain couples TRBV10-3 to TRBJ2-2, with 11 bases matching TRBD2. This CDR3 is built from 18 residues. V lost 7 bases, J lost 6 bases, and 16 bases stayed unmatched. Looked up from germline, CDR1 is ENHRY and CDR2 is SYGVKD. DNA of the CDR3: TGTGCCATCACAAAGACAGGGTCACTAGCGGGGGTCTCCGGGGAGCTGTTTTTT. Its protein is CAITKTGSLAGVSGELFF.

This clonotype has a count of ten or more. This chain uses TRBV20-1 with TRBJ1-5, with D unclear. The CDR3 spans 12 residues. V was trimmed by 2 bases and J by 7 bases, leaving 9 bases between them. CDR1 is DFQATT and CDR2 is SNEGSKA in the germline V gene (reference sequence). This chain's CDR3 is CSARLPGQPQHF. In DNA, the CDR3 is TGCAGTGCTAGACTACCCGGCCAGCCCCAGCATTTT.

Remarks on this clonotype: A read error may produce the germline difference seen at one junction end. The J gene is TRBJ1-3, the V gene TRBV7-2; D gene unclear. The CDR3 runs 15 residues. Germline V lookup: CDR1 SGHTA, CDR2 FQGNSA. The CDR3 DNA reads as TGCGCCGGCAGCTTAGCGCATACCGTCGGTAACACCATATATTTT. Amino acid sequence: CAGSLAHTVGNTIYF.

The table lists this clonotype with many counts. This chain joins TRBV28 and TRBJ2-7; 10 positions agree with TRBD1. There are 14 residues in the CDR3. The germline gives CDR1 MDHEN, CDR2 SYDVKM. Trimming took 6 bases from V and 3 from J; bases not matched to a gene: 5. DNA for the CDR3: TGTGCCAGCAGCCCATGGGACAGGGGCTACGAGCAGTACTTC. Translation gives CASSPWDRGYEQYF.

The V call is TRBV4-3, the J call TRBJ2-5; either TRBD1 or TRBD2 may supply D (5 bases each). The CDR3 length is 14 residues. V gave up 1 base and J gave up 5 bases, with 11 bases separating them. The germline CDR1 and CDR2 sequences are LGHNA and YSLEER. The CDR3 DNA is TGCGCCAGCAGCCAAGTTCAGGGCGGGGAGACCCAGTACTTC. Translating it yields CASSQVQGGETQYF.

This rearrangement joins TRBV29-1 to TRBJ2-1, with D possibly matching TRBD2 (5 bases). This CDR3 comprises 13 residues. The V gene's germline CDR1 is SQVTM and CDR2 ANQGSEA. V was trimmed by 4 bases and J by 0 bases, leaving 7 bases between them. The CDR3 region has the DNA TGCAGCGTTGTGAGGGACTCCTACAATGAGCAGTTCTTC. As protein: CSVVRDSYNEQFF.

The chain carries TRBV2 and TRBJ1-6; the match to TRBD1 covers 7 bases. CDR1 SNHLY and CDR2 FYNNEI come from the germline V gene. The junction had 8 bases not matched to a gene; V was cut back by 4 bases and J by 14 bases. The CDR3 consists of 13 residues. As DNA, the CDR3 is TGTGCCAGCAGTGCACACAGGGGTGCGACCCTCCACTTT. Translating gives CASSAHRGATLHF.

This clonotype was counted at least ten times. The chain has TRBV19 and TRBJ2-7, with 7 nucleotides matching TRBD1. J gave up 3 bases and V 5 bases, and 10 bases lay outside the gene matches. Germline V gene lookup returns CDR1 LNHDA and CDR2 SQIVND (reference sequence). The length of the CDR3 is 15 residues. CDR3 sequence: CASSPLTGNYYEQYF. CDR3 nucleotide sequence: TGTGCCAGTAGTCCTCTGACAGGGAATTACTACGAGCAGTACTTC.